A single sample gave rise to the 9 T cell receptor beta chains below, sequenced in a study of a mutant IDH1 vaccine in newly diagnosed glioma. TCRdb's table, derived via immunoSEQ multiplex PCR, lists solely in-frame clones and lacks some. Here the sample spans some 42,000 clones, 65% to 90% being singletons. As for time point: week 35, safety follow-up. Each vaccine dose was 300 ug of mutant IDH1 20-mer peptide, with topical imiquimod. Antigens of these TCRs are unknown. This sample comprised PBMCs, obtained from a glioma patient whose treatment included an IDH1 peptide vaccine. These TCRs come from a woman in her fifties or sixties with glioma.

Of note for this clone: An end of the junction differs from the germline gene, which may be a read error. Written as DNA, the CDR3 is TGTGCCAGCAGTTTATCCACAGGGTCTTACGCCTTC. This sequence encodes CASSLSTGSYAF. The V call is TRBV28, the J call TRBJ1-2; D might be TRBD1 (6 bases). Per the germline V gene, CDR1 is MDHEN and CDR2 is SYDVKM. This CDR3 region has 12 residues.

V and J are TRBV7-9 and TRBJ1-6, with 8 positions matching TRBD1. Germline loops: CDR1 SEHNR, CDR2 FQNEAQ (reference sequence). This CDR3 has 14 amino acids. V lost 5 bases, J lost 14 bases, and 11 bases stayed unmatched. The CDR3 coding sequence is TGTGCCAGCAGCCGAGACGGACAGGGAAGGTCCCTCCACTTT. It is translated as CASSRDGQGRSLHF.

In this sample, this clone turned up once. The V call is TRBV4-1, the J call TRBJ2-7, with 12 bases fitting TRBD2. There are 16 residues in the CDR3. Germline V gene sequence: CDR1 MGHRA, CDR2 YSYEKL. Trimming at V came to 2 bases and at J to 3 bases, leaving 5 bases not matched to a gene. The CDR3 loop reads CASSQKTSGGIYEQYF. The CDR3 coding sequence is TGCGCCAGCAGCCAAAAAACTAGCGGGGGGATCTACGAGCAGTACTTC.

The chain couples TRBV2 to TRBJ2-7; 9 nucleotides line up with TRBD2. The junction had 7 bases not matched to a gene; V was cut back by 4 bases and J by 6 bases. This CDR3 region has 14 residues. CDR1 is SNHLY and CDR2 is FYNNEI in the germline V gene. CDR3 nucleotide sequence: TGTGCCAGCAGTGGGCTAGCGGGGTCGAGCGAGCAGTACTTC. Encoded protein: CASSGLAGSSEQYF.

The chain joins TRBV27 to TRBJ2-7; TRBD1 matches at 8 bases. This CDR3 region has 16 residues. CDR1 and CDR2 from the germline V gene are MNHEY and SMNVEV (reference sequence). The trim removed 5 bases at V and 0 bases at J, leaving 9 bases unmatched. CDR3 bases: TGTGCCAGCAGTCCCTCGTTCGGGACAGGCTCCTACGAGCAGTACTTC. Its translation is CASSPSFGTGSYEQYF.

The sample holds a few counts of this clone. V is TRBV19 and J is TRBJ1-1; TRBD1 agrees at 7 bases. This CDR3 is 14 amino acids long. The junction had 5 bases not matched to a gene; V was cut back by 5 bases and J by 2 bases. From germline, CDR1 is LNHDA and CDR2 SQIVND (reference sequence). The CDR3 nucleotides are TGTGCCAGTAGTGGGGGACAGAGTAACACTGAAGCTTTCTTT. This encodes CASSGGQSNTEAFF.

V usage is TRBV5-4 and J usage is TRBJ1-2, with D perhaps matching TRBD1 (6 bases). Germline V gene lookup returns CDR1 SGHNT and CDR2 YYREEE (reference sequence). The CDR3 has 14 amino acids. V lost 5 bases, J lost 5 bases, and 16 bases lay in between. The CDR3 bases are TGTGCCAGCAGTTTAATCGGGACACAATATGGCTACACCTTC. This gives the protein CASSLIGTQYGYTF.

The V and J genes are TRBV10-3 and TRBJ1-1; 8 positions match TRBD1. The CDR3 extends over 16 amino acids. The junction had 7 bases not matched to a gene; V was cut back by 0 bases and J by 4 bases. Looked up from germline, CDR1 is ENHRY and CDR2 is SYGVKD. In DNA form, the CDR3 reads TGTGCCATCAGTGAGTCGAATCCAGGACAGGGCACTGAAGCTTTCTTT. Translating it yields CAISESNPGQGTEAFF.

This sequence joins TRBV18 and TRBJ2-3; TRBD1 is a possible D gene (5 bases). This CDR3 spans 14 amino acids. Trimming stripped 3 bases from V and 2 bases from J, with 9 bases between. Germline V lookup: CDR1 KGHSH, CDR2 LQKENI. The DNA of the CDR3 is TGTGCCAGCTCACCCAGGGTAGACACAGATACGCAGTATTTT. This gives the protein CASSPRVDTDTQYF. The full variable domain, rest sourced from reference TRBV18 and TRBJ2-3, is NAGVMQNPRHLVRRRGQEARLRCSPMKGHSHVYWYRQLPEEGLKFMVYLQKENIIDESGMPKERFSAEFPKEGPSILRIQQVVRGDSAAYFCASSPRVDTDTQYFGPGTRLTVL.